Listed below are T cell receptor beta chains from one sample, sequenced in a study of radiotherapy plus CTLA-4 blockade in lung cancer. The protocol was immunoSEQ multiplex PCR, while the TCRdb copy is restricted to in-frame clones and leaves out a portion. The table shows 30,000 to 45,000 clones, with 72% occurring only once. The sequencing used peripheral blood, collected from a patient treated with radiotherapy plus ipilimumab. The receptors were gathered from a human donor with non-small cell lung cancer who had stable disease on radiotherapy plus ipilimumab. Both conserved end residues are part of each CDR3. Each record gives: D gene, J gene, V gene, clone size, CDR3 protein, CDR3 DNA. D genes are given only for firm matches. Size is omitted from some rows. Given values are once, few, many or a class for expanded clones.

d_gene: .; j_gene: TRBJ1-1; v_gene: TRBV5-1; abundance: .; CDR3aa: CASSLGFIDRTNTEAFF; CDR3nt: TGCGCCAGCAGCTTGGGGTTTATTGACAGGACGAACACTGAAGCTTTCTTT
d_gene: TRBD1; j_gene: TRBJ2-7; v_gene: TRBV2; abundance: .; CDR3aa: CASANPGQASGQYF; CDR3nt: TGTGCCAGTGCTAATCCGGGACAGGCATCCGGGCAGTACTTC
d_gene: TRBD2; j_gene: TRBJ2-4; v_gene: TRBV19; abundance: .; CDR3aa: CASSMGGSAKNIQYF; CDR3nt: TGTGCCAGTAGTATGGGAGGGTCTGCCAAAAACATTCAGTACTTC
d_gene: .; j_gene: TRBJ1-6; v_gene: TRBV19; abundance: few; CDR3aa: CASSARNSNDSPLHF; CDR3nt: TGTGCCAGTAGTGCCCGAAACAGTAATGATTCACCCCTCCACTTT
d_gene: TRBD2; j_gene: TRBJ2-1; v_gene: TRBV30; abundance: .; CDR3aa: CAWARDTSGRHNEQFF; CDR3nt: TGTGCCTGGGCGCGGGATACTAGCGGGAGGCACAATGAGCAGTTCTTC
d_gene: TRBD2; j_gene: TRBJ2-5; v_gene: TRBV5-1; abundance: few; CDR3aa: CASSPLGTIQETQYF; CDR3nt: TGCGCCAGCAGCCCCCTCGGGACTATACAAGAGACCCAGTACTTC
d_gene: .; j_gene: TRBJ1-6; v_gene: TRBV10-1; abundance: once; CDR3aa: CASSELRNSPLHF; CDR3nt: TGCGCCAGCAGTGAGTTGAGGAATTCACCCCTCCACTTT
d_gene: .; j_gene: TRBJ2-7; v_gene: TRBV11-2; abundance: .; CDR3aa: CASSLWGPSSYEQYF; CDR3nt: TGTGCCAGCAGCTTATGGGGGCCCAGCTCCTACGAGCAGTACTTC
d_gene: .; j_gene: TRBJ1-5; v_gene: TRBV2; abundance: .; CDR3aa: CATSVGNQPQHF; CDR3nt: TGTGCCACCTCGGTGGGCAATCAGCCCCAGCATTTT
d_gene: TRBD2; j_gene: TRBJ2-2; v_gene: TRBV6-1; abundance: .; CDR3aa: CASSDSGGAGWSGTALFF; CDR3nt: TGTGCCAGCAGTGATAGCGGGGGGGCGGGTTGGAGTGGGACCGCGCTGTTTTTT
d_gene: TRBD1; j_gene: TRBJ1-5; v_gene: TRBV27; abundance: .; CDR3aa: CASSSGQDNQPQHF; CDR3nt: TGTGCCAGCAGTTCGGGACAGGATAATCAGCCCCAGCATTTT
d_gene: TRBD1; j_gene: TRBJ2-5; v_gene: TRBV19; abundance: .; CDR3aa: CASSIPSRQGRGPRETQYF; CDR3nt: TGTGCCAGTAGTATCCCGTCCCGACAGGGAAGGGGGCCAAGGGAGACCCAGTACTTC
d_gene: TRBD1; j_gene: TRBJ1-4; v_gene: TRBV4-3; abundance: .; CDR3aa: CASSQDLPTGVQEKLFF; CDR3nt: TGCGCCAGCAGCCAAGATCTTCCGACAGGGGTTCAAGAAAAACTGTTTTTT
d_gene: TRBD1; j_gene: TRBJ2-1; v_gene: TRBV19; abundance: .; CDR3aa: CASSIVSGQGAFYEQFF; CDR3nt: TGTGCCAGTAGTATAGTGTCGGGACAGGGGGCTTTCTATGAGCAGTTCTTC
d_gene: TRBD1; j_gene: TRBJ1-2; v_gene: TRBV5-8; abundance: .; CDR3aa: CASSSTADRGRDGYTF; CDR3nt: TGTGCCAGCAGCTCGACCGCGGACAGGGGGCGCGATGGCTACACCTTC
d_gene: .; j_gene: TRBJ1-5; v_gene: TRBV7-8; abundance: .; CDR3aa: CASSKGHGSFSFGQPQHF; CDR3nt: TGTGCCAGCAGCAAAGGGCACGGGAGTTTTTCTTTTGGTCAGCCCCAGCATTTT
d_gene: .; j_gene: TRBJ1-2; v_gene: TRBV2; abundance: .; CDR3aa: CASSGSGQTNYGYTF; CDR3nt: TGTGCCAGCAGTGGCTCTGGGCAGACTAACTATGGCTACACCTTC
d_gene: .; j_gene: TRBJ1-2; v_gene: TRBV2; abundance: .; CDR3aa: CASSVVGQSNYGYTF; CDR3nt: TGTGCCAGCAGTGTGGTTGGACAGTCTAACTATGGCTACACCTTC
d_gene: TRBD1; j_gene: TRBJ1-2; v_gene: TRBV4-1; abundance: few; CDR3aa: CASSQEGGTGAYGYTF; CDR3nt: TGCGCCAGCAGCCAAGAAGGAGGGACAGGGGCCTATGGCTACACCTTC
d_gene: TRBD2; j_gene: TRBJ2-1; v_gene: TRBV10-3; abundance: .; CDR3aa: CAISGLTSGGYNEQFF; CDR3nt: TGTGCCATCAGTGGTCTGACTAGCGGGGGGTACAATGAGCAGTTCTTC
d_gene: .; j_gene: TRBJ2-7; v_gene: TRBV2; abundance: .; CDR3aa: CASGELDGLSWQYF; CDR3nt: TGTGCCAGCGGGGAGCTTGACGGCCTTTCCTGGCAGTACTTC
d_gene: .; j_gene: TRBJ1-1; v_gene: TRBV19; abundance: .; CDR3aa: CASSKQGGRVNTEAFF; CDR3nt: TGTGCCAGTAGTAAACAGGGTGGAAGGGTGAACACTGAAGCTTTCTTT
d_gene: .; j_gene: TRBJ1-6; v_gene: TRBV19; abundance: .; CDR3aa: CASSMSGSYSSSPLHF; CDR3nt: TGTGCCAGTAGTATGAGCGGTAGTTACAGTAGTTCACCCCTCCACTTT
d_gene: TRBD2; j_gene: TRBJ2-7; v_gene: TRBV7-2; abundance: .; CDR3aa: CASSLARGLASEQYF; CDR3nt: TGTGCCAGCAGCTTAGCCCGAGGACTAGCTTCCGAGCAGTACTTC
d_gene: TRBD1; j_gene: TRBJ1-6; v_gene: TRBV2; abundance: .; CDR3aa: CASKSGQGNSPLHF; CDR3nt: TGTGCCAGCAAATCGGGACAGGGAAATTCACCCCTCCACTTT
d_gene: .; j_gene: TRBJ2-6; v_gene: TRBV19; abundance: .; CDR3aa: CASSTSGRNLGANVLTF; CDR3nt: TGTGCCAGTAGTACCTCGGGTCGCAACTTGGGGGCCAACGTCCTGACTTTC
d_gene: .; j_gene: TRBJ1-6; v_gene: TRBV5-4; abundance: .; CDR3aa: CASGQQGVKSPLHF; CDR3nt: TGTGCCAGCGGACAACAGGGAGTCAAATCACCCCTCCACTTT
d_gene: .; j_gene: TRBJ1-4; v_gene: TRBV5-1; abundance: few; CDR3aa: CASSPGGASSEKLFF; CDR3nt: TGCGCCAGCAGTCCCGGAGGGGCCAGTAGCGAAAAACTGTTTTTT
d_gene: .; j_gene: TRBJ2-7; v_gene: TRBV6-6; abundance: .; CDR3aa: CASSLGATQLYEQYF; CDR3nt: TGTGCCAGCTCCCTGGGGGCGACCCAACTTTACGAGCAGTACTTC
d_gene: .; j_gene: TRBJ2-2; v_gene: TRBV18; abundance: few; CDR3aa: CASSPTGTSGELFF; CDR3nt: TGTGCCAGCTCACCTACAGGGACGAGCGGGGAGCTGTTTTTT
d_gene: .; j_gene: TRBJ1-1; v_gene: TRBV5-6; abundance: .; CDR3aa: CASSLVGGMDTEAFF; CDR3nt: TGTGCCAGCAGCTTGGTTGGGGGCATGGACACTGAAGCTTTCTTT
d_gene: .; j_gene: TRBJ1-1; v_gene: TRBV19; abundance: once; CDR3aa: CASKADRAYTEAFF; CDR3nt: TGTGCCAGTAAGGCGGACAGAGCATACACTGAAGCTTTCTTT
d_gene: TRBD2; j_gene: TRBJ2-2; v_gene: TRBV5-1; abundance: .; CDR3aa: CASSFQRGAQITGELFF; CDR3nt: TGCGCCAGCAGCTTCCAGCGGGGGGCCCAAATCACCGGGGAGCTGTTTTTT
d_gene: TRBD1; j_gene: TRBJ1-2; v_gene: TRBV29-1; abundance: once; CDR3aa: CSVDEGRMRQGAVGYTF; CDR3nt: TGCAGCGTTGACGAAGGGCGCATGCGACAGGGGGCGGTGGGCTACACCTTC
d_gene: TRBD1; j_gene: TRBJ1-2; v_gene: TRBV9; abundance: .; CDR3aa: CASSPRQGVGYGYTF; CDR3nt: TGTGCCAGCAGCCCCCGACAGGGGGTCGGGTATGGCTACACCTTC
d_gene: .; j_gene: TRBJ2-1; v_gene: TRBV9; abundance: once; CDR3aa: CASSVGQGPYNEQFF; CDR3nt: TGTGCCAGCAGCGTAGGGCAGGGTCCCTACAATGAGCAGTTCTTC
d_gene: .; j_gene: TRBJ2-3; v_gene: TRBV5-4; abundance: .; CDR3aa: CASSLGAGPNTDTQYF; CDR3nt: TGTGCCAGCAGCTTGGGGGCAGGGCCGAACACAGATACGCAGTATTTT
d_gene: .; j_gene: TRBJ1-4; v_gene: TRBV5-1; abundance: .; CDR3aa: CASSLSGYNEKLFF; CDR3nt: TGCGCCAGCAGCTTGTCAGGTTATAATGAAAAACTGTTTTTT
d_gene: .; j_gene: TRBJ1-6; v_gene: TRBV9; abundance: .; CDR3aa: CASSVWDSPNNSPLHF; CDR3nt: TGTGCCAGCAGCGTATGGGACTCCCCGAATAATTCACCCCTCCACTTT
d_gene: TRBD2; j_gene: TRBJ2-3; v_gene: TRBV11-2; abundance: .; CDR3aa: CASSLVWLAGTDTQYF; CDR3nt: TGTGCCAGCAGCTTAGTTTGGCTAGCGGGCACAGATACGCAGTATTTT
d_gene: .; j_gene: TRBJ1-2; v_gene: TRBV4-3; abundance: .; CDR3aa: CASSQGPGQNYGYTF; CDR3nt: TGCGCCAGCAGCCAGGGACCGGGACAAAACTATGGCTACACCTTC
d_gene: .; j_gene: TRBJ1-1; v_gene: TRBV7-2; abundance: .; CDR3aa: CASSFDRWNTEAFF; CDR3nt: TGTGCCAGCAGCTTTGACAGGTGGAACACTGAAGCTTTCTTT
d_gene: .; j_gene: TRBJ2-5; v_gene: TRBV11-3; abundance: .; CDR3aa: CASSPGGQGTQYF; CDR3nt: TGTGCCAGCAGCCCCGGGGGGCAGGGGACCCAGTACTTC
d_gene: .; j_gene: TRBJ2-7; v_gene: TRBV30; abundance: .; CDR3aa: CAWSVQGLSAYEQYF; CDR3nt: TGTGCCTGGAGTGTACAGGGTCTCTCTGCCTACGAGCAGTACTTC
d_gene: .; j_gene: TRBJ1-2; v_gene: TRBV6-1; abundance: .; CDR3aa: CASRGRGAENGYTF; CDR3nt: TGTGCCAGCAGGGGCCGGGGGGCGGAAAATGGCTACACCTTC
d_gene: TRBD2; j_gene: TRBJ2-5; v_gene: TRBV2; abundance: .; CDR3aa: CASSDGGAGVTQYF; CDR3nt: TGTGCCAGCAGTGACGGGGGGGCCGGGGTGACCCAGTACTTC
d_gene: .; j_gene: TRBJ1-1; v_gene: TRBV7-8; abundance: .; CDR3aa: CASSLVVREAFF; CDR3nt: TGTGCCAGCAGCTTAGTGGTCAGGGAAGCTTTCTTT
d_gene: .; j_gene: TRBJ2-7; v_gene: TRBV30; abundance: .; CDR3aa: CAWRYPGGKKQYF; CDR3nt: TGTGCCTGGAGATATCCCGGGGGTAAAAAGCAGTACTTC
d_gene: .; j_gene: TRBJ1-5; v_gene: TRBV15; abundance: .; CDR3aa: CATSRDPPRVQPQHF; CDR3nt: TGTGCCACCAGCAGAGATCCCCCCAGGGTCCAGCCCCAGCATTTT
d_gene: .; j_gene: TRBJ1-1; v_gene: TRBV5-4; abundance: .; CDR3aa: CASRSASEVNTEAFF; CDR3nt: TGTGCCAGCAGGTCCGCCTCCGAGGTTAACACTGAAGCTTTCTTT
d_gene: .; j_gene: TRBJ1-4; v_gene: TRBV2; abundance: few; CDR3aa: CASRHRETGEKLFF; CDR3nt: TGTGCCAGCAGGCACAGGGAAACGGGTGAAAAACTGTTTTTT
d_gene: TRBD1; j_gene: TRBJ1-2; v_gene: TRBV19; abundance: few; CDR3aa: CASSTQGDTYGYTF; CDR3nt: TGTGCCAGTAGTACTCAGGGGGATACCTATGGCTACACCTTC
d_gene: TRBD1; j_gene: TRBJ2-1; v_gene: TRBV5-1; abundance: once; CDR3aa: CASSVTGTGGGNEQFF; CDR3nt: TGCGCCAGCAGCGTCACCGGGACAGGGGGTGGCAATGAGCAGTTCTTC
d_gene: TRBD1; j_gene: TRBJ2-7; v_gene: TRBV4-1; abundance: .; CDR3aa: CASSQGAGTGVGEQYF; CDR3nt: TGCGCCAGCAGCCAAGGTGCCGGGACAGGGGTGGGCGAGCAGTACTTC
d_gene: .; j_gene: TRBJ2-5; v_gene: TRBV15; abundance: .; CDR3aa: CATSRGSSGGPRGTQYF; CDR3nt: TGTGCCACCAGCAGAGGGTCCTCCGGGGGACCGAGGGGGACCCAGTACTTC